A selection of T cell receptor beta chains follows, all from one sample in a study of T cells in localized non-small cell lung cancer. Method: immunoSEQ multiplex PCR; TCRdb's copy keeps in-frame clones and lacks some. The sample lists approximately 20,000 clones; roughly 80% were seen once. Sequencing used peripheral blood, obtained before any cancer treatment. The receptors come from a man aged 40-75 years with stage I lung adenocarcinoma. Both conserved end residues are part of each CDR3. A D gene is named only where the DNA matches it firmly. For some rows the clone size is stated as once, few or many, or as a class when expanded; others skip it.

DNA,CDR3,size,V,J,D
TGTGCCAGCAGTTTACTTACAGATACGCAGTATTTT,CASSLLTDTQYF,NA,TRBV28,TRBJ2-3,NA
TGCGCCAGCAGCGAAACCGGGACAACCTACGAGCAGTACTTC,CASSETGTTYEQYF,NA,TRBV5-1,TRBJ2-7,NA
TGTGCCAGCAGCGGACGGACTAGCGCCGATGAGCAGTTCTTC,CASSGRTSADEQFF,few,TRBV7-9,TRBJ2-1,TRBD2
TGTGCCAGCAGTGCCCGTTTCGTAGGTGAAAAACTGTTTTTT,CASSARFVGEKLFF,NA,TRBV6-5,TRBJ1-4,NA
TGTGCCAGCAGCACGGAGAGCTCCTACGAGCAGTACTTC,CASSTESSYEQYF,NA,TRBV5-5,TRBJ2-7,NA
TGTGCCAGCAGCTTGGGGACTAGGATTAGCACAGATACGCAGTATTTT,CASSLGTRISTDTQYF,NA,TRBV7-8,TRBJ2-3,TRBD2
TGTGCCACCAGCAGCGCCACGGGGCATCAGCCCCAGCATTTT,CATSSATGHQPQHF,NA,TRBV15,TRBJ1-5,NA
TGTGCCAGCAGTTTCGCAGGGAGTGTCTACGAGCAGTACTTC,CASSFAGSVYEQYF,NA,TRBV6-6,TRBJ2-7,NA
TGTGCCAGCAGTCGACGGACAGGGGAGGGAGATACGCAGTATTTT,CASSRRTGEGDTQYF,NA,TRBV5-8,TRBJ2-3,TRBD1
TGTGCCAGCAGCTCCGGACAGGGAACCTACAATGAGCAGTTCTTC,CASSSGQGTYNEQFF,NA,TRBV7-2,TRBJ2-1,TRBD1
TGTGCCAGCAGTTGGACAGGGGGCGACGTGTACGAGCAGTACTTC,CASSWTGGDVYEQYF,NA,TRBV11-2,TRBJ2-7,TRBD1
TGCGCCAGCAGCTTGCCAGATACCGGGGAGCTGTTTTTT,CASSLPDTGELFF,NA,TRBV5-1,TRBJ2-2,NA
TGTGCTTCAGCGGCCACCTATAATTCACCCCTCCACTTT,CASAATYNSPLHF,NA,TRBV19,TRBJ1-6,NA
TGTGCCAGCAGCTCACCCCCGGGCTCCTATAATTCACCCCTCCACTTT,CASSSPPGSYNSPLHF,NA,TRBV11-2,TRBJ1-6,NA
TGTGCCAGCAGTTTAGGCTCCGGGACAGATAACTATAGCTACACCTTC,CASSLGSGTDNYSYTF,NA,TRBV28,TRBJ1-2,TRBD1
TGCGCCAGCCGGCGGGAAAACGGAGACAATGAGCAGTTCTTC,CASRRENGDNEQFF,NA,TRBV5-1,TRBJ2-1,NA
TGTGCCAGCAGTGACTCTAGCACCGGGGAGCTGTTTTTT,CASSDSSTGELFF,NA,TRBV6-4,TRBJ2-2,NA
TGTGCCAGCAGCGTAGGCGGAGGGCCTGGGGATACGCAGTATTTT,CASSVGGGPGDTQYF,NA,TRBV9,TRBJ2-3,NA
TGTGCCAGCAGCGTTCAGGGAACCGGGGCCAACGTCCTGACTTTC,CASSVQGTGANVLTF,NA,TRBV9,TRBJ2-6,NA
TGTGCCAGCAGTTCCAAGGTGGCAGGGGGCTACGAGCAGTACTTC,CASSSKVAGGYEQYF,NA,TRBV7-2,TRBJ2-7,TRBD1
TGTGCCAGCAGCAGCCTTCCGGGGAGTGGGGCCAACGTCCTGACTTTC,CASSSLPGSGANVLTF,NA,TRBV7-6,TRBJ2-6,NA
TGCGCCAGCAGTGATTCAGGGACAGTGGATGGCTACACCTTC,CASSDSGTVDGYTF,once,TRBV10-2,TRBJ1-2,TRBD1